A selection of T cell receptor beta chains follows, all from one sample in a study of T cells after yellow fever vaccination. TCRdb called the 5' RACE reads again in MiXCR, with one record for every CDR3 protein. Among approximately 300,000 distinct CDR3 sequences listed, 10% to 15% were seen once. Here the sequenced sample was CD4+ T cells sorted from PBMCs, taken 45 days after the yellow fever booster vaccination. Source of these receptors: a man aged 25 to 45 who received the YFV17D yellow fever vaccine. CDR3s include the opening cysteine and the closing phenylalanine or tryptophan. Each record gives: J gene, clone size, D gene, V gene, CDR3 DNA, CDR3 protein. The D gene is left open where the match is weak. Size values are once, few and many counts, or a class for expanded clones, and some rows have none.

TRBJ1-5 | few | . | TRBV24-1 | TGTGCCACCTCGCACGAGGGGGGGGATCAGCCCCAGCATTTT | CATSHEGGDQPQHF
TRBJ2-2 | few | TRBD1 | TRBV5-1 | TGCGCCAGCAGCGCTCGGACAGGGGACACCGGGGAGCTGTTTTTT | CASSARTGDTGELFF
TRBJ2-7 | few | . | TRBV12-3/TRBV12-4 | TGTGCCAGCACCTTGAACCAAAACTCCTACGAGCAGTACTTC | CASTLNQNSYEQYF
TRBJ2-3 | few | TRBD2 | TRBV27 | TGTGCCAAATATCCGGCTAGCGGGTTGTTAGATACGCAGTATTTT | CAKYPASGLLDTQYF
TRBJ1-5 | few | TRBD1 | TRBV7-9 | TGTGCCAGCAGCTCGACAGGGAATAGCAATCAGCCCCAGCATTTT | CASSSTGNSNQPQHF
TRBJ2-1 | few | TRBD2 | TRBV20-1 | TGCAGTGCTAGAGATCTCCTCACTGGGCTAGCGGGAGAAATTGCTGAGCAGTTCTTC | CSARDLLTGLAGEIAEQFF
TRBJ2-5 | . | . | TRBV5-1 | TGCGCCAGCAGCTTGGGACGGGACGAGACCCAGTACTTC | CASSLGRDETQYF
TRBJ1-1 | few | . | TRBV11-2 | TGTGCCAGCAGTCGTTGGACCACTGAAGCTTTCTTT | CASSRWTTEAFF
TRBJ2-1 | few | TRBD2 | TRBV20-1 | TGCAGTGTAGAGAAGCGGGAGGGGTACAATGAGCAGTTCTTC | CSVEKREGYNEQFF
TRBJ2-2 | . | . | TRBV7-9 | TGTGCCAGCAGCCGCCAGAGGGCCGGGGAGCTGTTTTTT | CASSRQRAGELFF
TRBJ2-1 | few | . | TRBV29-1 | TGCAGCGTTGAACCGGCGACCTCCTACAATGAGCAGTTCTTC | CSVEPATSYNEQFF
TRBJ1-4 | . | . | TRBV6-5 | TGTGCCAGCAGTTACTCGTGGGGGTTTAATGAAAAACTGTTTTTT | CASSYSWGFNEKLFF
TRBJ2-1 | . | . | TRBV11-1 | TGTGCCAGCAGCCCAGGGGGACTAGTTAGCTCCTACAATGAGCAGTTCTTC | CASSPGGLVSSYNEQFF
TRBJ2-5 | . | TRBD2 | TRBV20-1 | TGCAGTGCACTTACAAGACTAGCAAGAGAGACCCAGTACTTC | CSALTRLARETQYF
TRBJ2-7 | . | . | TRBV4-2 | TGTGCCAGCAGCCAAGATGGGTGGGACACCACCTACGAGCAGTACTTC | CASSQDGWDTTYEQYF
TRBJ2-3 | . | . | TRBV15 | TGTGCCACCAGCAGAGAGTGGGACCTCACAGATACGCAGTATTTT | CATSREWDLTDTQYF
TRBJ2-1 | . | . | TRBV7-6 | TGTGCCAGCAGCTTAACTGTTAATGAGCAGTTCTTC | CASSLTVNEQFF
TRBJ2-2 | . | . | TRBV7-2 | TGTGCCAGCAGCTTCATCGGCGGGAAGAACACCGGGGAGCTGTTTTTT | CASSFIGGKNTGELFF
TRBJ2-5 | few | . | TRBV7-9 | TGTGCCAGCAGCCCAATGGAGACCCAGTACTTC | CASSPMETQYF
TRBJ1-2 | few | . | TRBV15 | TGTGCCACCAGCAGACCAGGGGAACTGATCTATGGCTACACCTTC | CATSRPGELIYGYTF
TRBJ2-1 | few | . | TRBV29-1 | TGCAGCGTTGGGACCCCTACCAATGAGCAGTTCTTC | CSVGTPTNEQFF
TRBJ2-1 | few | . | TRBV20-1 | TGCAGTGCTAGTTCCCTCTCCTACAATGAGCAGTTCTTC | CSASSLSYNEQFF
TRBJ2-7 | . | . | TRBV18 | TGTGCCAGCTCACCTCCGGGCCTCTACGAGCAGTACTTC | CASSPPGLYEQYF
TRBJ1-6 | few | . | TRBV5-1 | TGCGCCAGCAGCTTTGAGGTTAATTCACCCCTCCACTTT | CASSFEVNSPLHF
TRBJ2-1 | . | TRBD2 | TRBV28 | TGTGCCAGCAGTTCCCCTGCTAGCGGGAGGTGGTATGAGCAGTTCTTC | CASSSPASGRWYEQFF
TRBJ2-7 | . | TRBD1 | TRBV12-3/TRBV12-4 | TGTGCCAGCAGTCTAGGACAGGGGGCGAGCGAGCAGTACTTC | CASSLGQGASEQYF
TRBJ2-3 | . | TRBD2 | TRBV20-1 | TGCAGTGCGACGACTAGCGCCAGAAGACCAGATACGCAGTATTTT | CSATTSARRPDTQYF
TRBJ2-3 | many | . | TRBV7-2 | TGTGCCAGCAGCCTGGTCGGCACAGATACGCAGTATTTT | CASSLVGTDTQYF
TRBJ2-5 | few | . | TRBV24-1 | TGTGCCACCAGCAACCCTGGGGAGACCCAGTACTTC | CATSNPGETQYF
TRBJ2-1 | . | TRBD2 | TRBV6-5 | TGTGCCAGCAGTTTTCGGCGGGAGGTGCCGGTAGAGCAGTTCTTC | CASSFRREVPVEQFF
TRBJ2-1 | few | . | TRBV4-3 | TGCGCCAGCAGCCACTACGCAACGGGACGGGAGGAGCAGTTCTTC | CASSHYATGREEQFF
TRBJ2-1 | many | TRBD1 | TRBV7-9 | TGTGCCAGCAGCTTAGCCCGGGACAGTGCTTCCTACAATGAGCAGTTCTTC | CASSLARDSASYNEQFF
TRBJ2-7 | many | TRBD2 | TRBV20-1 | TGCAGTGCTCCTCACCTCTATGGTAGCGGGGGCTACGAGCAGTACTTC | CSAPHLYGSGGYEQYF
TRBJ2-7 | few | TRBD2 | TRBV19 | TGTGCCAGTAGTATACTAGCGGGAGAGACCTACGAGCAGTACTTC | CASSILAGETYEQYF
TRBJ2-1 | few | . | TRBV11-2 | TGTGCCAGCAGCCCGGGACGAACCTACAATGAGCAGTTCTTC | CASSPGRTYNEQFF
TRBJ2-3 | . | TRBD1 | TRBV20-1 | TGCAGTGCCAACGGACAGGGCGAGGCGGATACGCAGTATTTT | CSANGQGEADTQYF
TRBJ2-7 | . | . | TRBV6-2/TRBV6-3 | TGTGCCAGCACAGACAGCCCTATCGAGCAGTACTTC | CASTDSPIEQYF